Listed below are T cell receptor beta chains from one sample, sequenced in a study of blood T cells in healthy people across ages. TCRdb itself ran the 5' RACE reads through MiXCR, one entry per CDR3 protein. The repertoire holds more than 650,000 distinct CDR3 sequences, with roughly 53% as singletons. What was sequenced was blood. The receptor source for this set is an elderly man in good health. CDR3s include the opening cysteine and the closing phenylalanine or tryptophan. A D gene is named only where the DNA matches it firmly. A row's size may be missing; if present it is once, few, many or a size class.

15 - TRBJ1-5 TRBV5-1 - TGCGCCAGCAGCCCCGGGACACCCGTCAATCAGCCCCAGCATTTT CASSPGTPVNQPQHF
16 TRBD1 TRBJ2-1 TRBV5-1 once TGCGCCAGCAGCTTGGAGGCGACAGGGTCCTACAATAAGCAGTTCTTC CASSLEATGSYNKQFF
15 - TRBJ2-4 TRBV15 few TGTGCCACCAGCAGAGATGGGCAGGGCCTGAACATTCAGTACTTC CATSRDGQGLNIQYF
14 - TRBJ2-4 TRBV27 few TGTGCCAGCAGTTTTATGGGGGGCAAAAACATTCAGTACTTC CASSFMGGKNIQYF
16 - TRBJ2-1 TRBV24-1 - TGTGCCACCAGTGATCGCGGGGGCTTGCGAAACAATGAGCAGTTCTTC CATSDRGGLRNNEQFF
15 TRBD1 TRBJ2-7 TRBV5-5 - TGTGCCAGCAGCGGGCTGGACAGGGCTCCCTACGAGCAGTACTTC CASSGLDRAPYEQYF
14 - TRBJ2-4 TRBV5-6 many TGTGCCAGCAGCCCCGCGGGGGCCAAAAACATTCAGTACTTC CASSPAGAKNIQYF
14 - TRBJ1-2 TRBV3-1 few TGTGCCAGCAGTTTTAGTTCAGGTTCAAATGGCTACACCTTC CASSFSSGSNGYTF
14 - TRBJ1-2 TRBV7-3 few TGTGCCAGCAGCCTTGAGGGGTCAGACTATGGCTACACCTTC CASSLEGSDYGYTF
15 - TRBJ1-6 TRBV9 - TGTGCCAGCAGCGCCGGGTCCCACCAAAATTCACCCCTCCACTTT CASSAGSHQNSPLHF
15 - TRBJ2-7 TRBV21-1 - TGTGCCAGCAGCAAAGTCGGGAACGCATCGCACGAGCAGTACTTC CASSKVGNASHEQYF
13 - TRBJ1-2 TRBV6-5 - TGTGCCAGCAGCAGGGACCCCGATGGCGGCTACACCTTC CASSRDPDGGYTF
18 TRBD2 TRBJ2-1 TRBV27 - TGTGCCAGCAGCCCTTGGACTAGCGGGAGTTGGAACTACAATGAGCAGTTCTTC CASSPWTSGSWNYNEQFF
13 TRBD1 TRBJ2-7 TRBV25-1 few TGTGCCAGCAGTATAGACAGGGGGCACGAGCAGTACTTC CASSIDRGHEQYF
15 TRBD1 TRBJ2-7 TRBV20-1 - TGCAGTGCTCCTAATATAGGACAGGGCGTACACGAGCAGTACTTC CSAPNIGQGVHEQYF
13 TRBD2 TRBJ2-5 TRBV4-1 few TGCGCCAGCAGCCAGAGCGGGGGAGAGACCCAGTACTTC CASSQSGGETQYF
14 - TRBJ1-2 TRBV7-2 - TGTGCCAGCGCGACCTCCTTCTCTAACTATGGCTACACCTTC CASATSFSNYGYTF
12 TRBD1 TRBJ2-1 TRBV10-3 - TGTGCCATCCGACAGGGATACAATGAGCAGTTCTTC CAIRQGYNEQFF
16 - TRBJ2-3 TRBV6-6 - TGTGCCAGCAGTTACTCGGCTGAGGTCGGCACGTATACGCAGTATTTT CASSYSAEVGTYTQYF
13 TRBD1 TRBJ2-1 TRBV7-3 - TGTGCCAGCAGCCCCTGGACAGGGTATGAGCAGTTCTTC CASSPWTGYEQFF
14 - TRBJ1-2 TRBV11-2 once TGTGCCAGCAGCCCCACGGGGGGTGACTATGGCTACACCTTC CASSPTGGDYGYTF
14 - TRBJ2-3 TRBV5-1 - TGCGCCAGCAGCTTGGTGGGGGGGCAGGATACGCAGTATTTT CASSLVGGQDTQYF
17 TRBD2 TRBJ2-5 TRBV5-1 - TGTGCCAGCAGCTTGTTGGGGACTAGCGGGAGTGGATATGAGCAGTACTTC CASSLLGTSGSGYEQYF
15 TRBD2 TRBJ2-5 TRBV9 - TGTGCCAGCAGCGTTGGAGCGGGAGAAGAAGAGACCCAGTACTTC CASSVGAGEEETQYF
14 TRBD2 TRBJ2-5 TRBV2 - TGTGCCAGCAACAGACTAGCGGGAATGGAGACCCAGTACTTC CASNRLAGMETQYF
16 - TRBJ2-7 TRBV20-1 - TGCAGTGCTAGAGATCACGTAGCTAGTGCCACCTACGAGCAGTACTTC CSARDHVASATYEQYF
14 - TRBJ2-5 TRBV5-1 few TGCGCCAGCAGCTTGGAGGGTAACGGAGAGACCCAGTACTTC CASSLEGNGETQYF
12 - TRBJ2-3 TRBV2 once TGTGCCAGCACCGCTCTGGCGAGATACGCGTATTTT CASTALARYAYF
17 - TRBJ2-7 TRBV6-2/TRBV6-3 - TGTGCCAGCAGTTACCCGTTATTCGAGTACAGTGGATACGAGCAGTACTTC CASSYPLFEYSGYEQYF
16 TRBD2 TRBJ2-7 TRBV11-2 - TGTGCCAGCAGCTGGGGGACTAGCGGGAGCCTCTACGAGCAGTACTTC CASSWGTSGSLYEQYF
14 - TRBJ1-2 TRBV18 - TGTGCCAGCTCACCGACCCCGGCGGGCTATGGCTGCACCTTC CASSPTPAGYGCTF
15 - TRBJ1-2 TRBV7-3 few TGTGCCAGCAGCTCGCGCCGGGGCACTAACTATGGCTACACCTTC CASSSRRGTNYGYTF
13 - TRBJ2-7 TRBV6-2/TRBV6-3 few TGTGCCAGCAGTTACGCCGGGAGTGGTGAGCAGTACTTC CASSYAGSGEQYF
14 TRBD2 TRBJ2-1 TRBV12-3/TRBV12-4 few TGTGCCAGCAGTCGGACTAGCGGTCGCAATGAGCAGTTCTTC CASSRTSGRNEQFF
13 TRBD2 TRBJ2-7 TRBV20-1 - TGCAGTGCTCACCGGACTAGCAGCCACGAGCAGTACTTC CSAHRTSSHEQYF
12 - TRBJ2-5 TRBV6-6 few TGTGCCAGCAGTTACTCGGGGGTTACTTGGTACTTC CASSYSGVTWYF
14 TRBD2 TRBJ2-7 TRBV29-1 - TGCAGCGTCAGAGTTAGCGGGGGTGCCTACGAGCAGTACTTC CSVRVSGGAYEQYF
20 TRBD2 TRBJ2-1 TRBV7-8 - TGTGCCAGCAGCTTTTACCCGACTAGCGGGATGGATCCCCGAAGGGGTGAGCAGTTCTTC CASSFYPTSGMDPRRGEQFF
17 - TRBJ2-4 TRBV12-3/TRBV12-4 - TGTGCCAGCAGTTTACAGGGGGGGGGGAAGGCCAAAAACATTCAGTACTTC CASSLQGGGKAKNIQYF
14 TRBD1 TRBJ1-5 TRBV9 few TGTGCCAGCAGCGACGGACAGGGCAATCAGCCCCAGCATTTT CASSDGQGNQPQHF
12 TRBD1 TRBJ2-5 TRBV29-1 - TGCAGCGCACACAGGGGGCAAGAGACCCAGTACTTC CSAHRGQETQYF
15 TRBD2 TRBJ2-3 TRBV7-2 - TGTGCCAGCACCCTTAGACTAGCGGGGACAGATACGCAGTATTTT CASTLRLAGTDTQYF
14 TRBD2 TRBJ2-3 TRBV29-1 - TGCAGCGAAACCCGGGGACTAGCGGGAACATACGCGTATTTT CSETRGLAGTYAYF
15 TRBD2 TRBJ2-3 TRBV7-2 few TGTGCCAGCAGCTTTGTCGGGAGGGACTCAGATACGCAGTATTTT CASSFVGRDSDTQYF
13 TRBD1 TRBJ1-6 TRBV30 - TGTGCCGGAACAGGGGAGTATAATTCACCCCTCCACTTT CAGTGEYNSPLHF
15 TRBD2 TRBJ2-3 TRBV14 - TGTGCCAGCAGCCCTAGCGGGAGTGGGTACAGATACGCGTATTTT CASSPSGSGYRYAYF
14 - TRBJ2-5 TRBV12-3/TRBV12-4 - TGTGCCAGCAAACCGGGACGGGGAGGAGAGACCCAGTACTTC CASKPGRGGETQYF
16 TRBD1 TRBJ2-4 TRBV5-1 few TGCGCCAGCAGCTTGGCCCCGCCGGGACAGGGAGACATTCAGTACTTC CASSLAPPGQGDIQYF
16 TRBD2 TRBJ2-3 TRBV4-2 - TGTGCCAGCAGCCAAGTCAATAGCGGGGAGCACAGATACGCGTATTTT CASSQVNSGEHRYAYF
15 - TRBJ2-1 TRBV5-1 few TGCGCCAGCAGCTTGGCAGGTTTGGGGGACGAAGAGCAGTTCTTC CASSLAGLGDEEQFF
14 - TRBJ2-7 TRBV6-1 few TGTGCCAGCAGTGCCAGGGAGGGGGCCTACGAGCAGTACTTC CASSAREGAYEQYF
15 - TRBJ2-7 TRBV6-6 - TGTGCCAGCAGCCCCCAGGCTCCAGGAATATACGAGCAGTACTTC CASSPQAPGIYEQYF
17 - TRBJ1-2 TRBV6-2/TRBV6-3 - TGTGCCAGCAATTCCCCCGCAGGAAATAGGATTAACTATGGCTACACCTTC CASNSPAGNRINYGYTF
15 - TRBJ1-5 TRBV20-1 - TGCAGTGCTAGAGATTGGGGCCGCGTCAATCAGCCCCAGCATTTT CSARDWGRVNQPQHF
15 TRBD1 TRBJ1-1 TRBV2 many TGTGCCAGCTCGGGACAGGGGGCATCATACACTGAAGCTTTCTTT CASSGQGASYTEAFF